The clone carrying this TCR beta chain has ten or more counts. Its specificity is not known. CDR1 and CDR2 (germline): DFQATT, SNEGSKA (reference sequence). The CDR3 has 14 residues. Trimming removed 0 bases from V and 6 bases from J, with 15 bases in between. The sample is drawn from a study of CD8 T cells in ankylosing spondylitis. Whole-study findings and limits: Significant enrichment of disease-linked clones was reported in matched ankylosing spondylitis synovial fluid.

The TCR beta libraries were generated through quantitative 5'-RACE incorporating molecular barcodes. TCRdb redid the calling of the 5' RACE reads with MiXCR, one entry per CDR3 protein. The profile shows around 140,000 distinct CDR3 sequences, roughly 10% of them singletons. The sample was blood, either unsorted or a sorted T cell fraction (not recorded which). The sequence was collected from a female donor with ankylosing spondylitis or in good health (not recorded which). The V gene is TRBV20-1, the J gene TRBJ2-7, with D hard to call. CDR3 protein: CSARDVRDLGEQYF. CDR3 DNA: TGCAGTGCTAGAGATGTGCGTGACCTCGGCGAGCAGTACTTC.